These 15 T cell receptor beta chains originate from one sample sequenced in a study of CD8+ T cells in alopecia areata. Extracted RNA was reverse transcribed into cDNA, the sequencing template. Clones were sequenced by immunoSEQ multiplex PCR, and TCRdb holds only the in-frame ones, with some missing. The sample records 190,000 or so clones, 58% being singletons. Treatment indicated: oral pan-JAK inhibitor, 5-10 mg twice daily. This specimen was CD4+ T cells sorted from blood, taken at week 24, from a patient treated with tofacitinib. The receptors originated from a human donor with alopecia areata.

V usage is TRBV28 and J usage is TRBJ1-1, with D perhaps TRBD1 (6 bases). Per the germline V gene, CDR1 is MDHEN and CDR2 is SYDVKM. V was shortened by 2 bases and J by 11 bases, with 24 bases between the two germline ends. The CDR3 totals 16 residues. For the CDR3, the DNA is TGTGCCAGCAGTTTACCCGGGGACATCGGAGGTATCGATGCTTTCTTT. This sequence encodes CASSLPGDIGGIDAFF.

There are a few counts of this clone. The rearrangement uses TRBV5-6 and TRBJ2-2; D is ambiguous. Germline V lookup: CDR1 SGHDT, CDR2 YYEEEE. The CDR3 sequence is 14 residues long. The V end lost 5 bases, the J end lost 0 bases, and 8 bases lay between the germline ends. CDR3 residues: CASRKDTNTGELFF. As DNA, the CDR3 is TGTGCCAGCAGGAAAGACACGAACACCGGGGAGCTGTTTTTT.

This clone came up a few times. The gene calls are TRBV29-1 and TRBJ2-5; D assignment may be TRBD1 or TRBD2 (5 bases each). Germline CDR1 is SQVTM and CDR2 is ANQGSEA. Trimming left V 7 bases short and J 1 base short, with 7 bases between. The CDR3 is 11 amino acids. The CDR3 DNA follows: TGCAGCGGGGGACCCCAAGAGACCCAGTACTTC. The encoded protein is CSGGPQETQYF.

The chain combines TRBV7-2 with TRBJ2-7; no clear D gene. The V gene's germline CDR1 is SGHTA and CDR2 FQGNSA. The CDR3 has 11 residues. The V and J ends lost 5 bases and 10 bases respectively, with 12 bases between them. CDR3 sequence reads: CASSPPYCQYF. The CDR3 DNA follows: TGTGCCAGCAGCCCCCCATATTGTCAGTACTTC. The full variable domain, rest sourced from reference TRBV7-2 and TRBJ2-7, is GAGVSQSPSNKVTEKGKDVELRCDPISGHTALYWYRQSLGQGLEFLIYFQGNSAPDKSGLPSDRFSAERTGGSVSTLTIQRTQQEDSAVYLCASSPPYCQYFGPGTRLTVT.

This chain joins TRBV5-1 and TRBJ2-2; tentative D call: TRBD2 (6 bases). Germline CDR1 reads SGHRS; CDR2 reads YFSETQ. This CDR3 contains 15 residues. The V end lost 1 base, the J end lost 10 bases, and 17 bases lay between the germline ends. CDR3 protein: CASSLQGQGGEELFF. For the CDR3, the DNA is TGCGCCAGCAGCTTGCAGGGCCAGGGAGGTGAGGAGCTGTTTTTT.

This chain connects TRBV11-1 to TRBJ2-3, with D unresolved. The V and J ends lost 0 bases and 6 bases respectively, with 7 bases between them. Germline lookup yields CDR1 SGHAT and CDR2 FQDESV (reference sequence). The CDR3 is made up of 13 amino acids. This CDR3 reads CASSLAAQDTQYF. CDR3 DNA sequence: TGTGCCAGCAGCTTAGCGGCTCAGGATACGCAGTATTTT.

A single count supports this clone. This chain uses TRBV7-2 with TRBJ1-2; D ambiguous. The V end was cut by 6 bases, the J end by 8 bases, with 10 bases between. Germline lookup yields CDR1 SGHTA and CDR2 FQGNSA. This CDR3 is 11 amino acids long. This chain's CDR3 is CASSYDTGYTF. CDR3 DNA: TGTGCCAGCAGTTACGACACCGGCTACACCTTC.

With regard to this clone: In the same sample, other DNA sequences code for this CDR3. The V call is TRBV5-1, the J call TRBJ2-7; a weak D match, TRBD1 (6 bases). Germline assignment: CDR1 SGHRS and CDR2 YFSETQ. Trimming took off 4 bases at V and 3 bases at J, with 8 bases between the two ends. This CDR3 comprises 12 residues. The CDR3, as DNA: TGCGCCAGCAGCGTGGACAGCTACGAGCAGTACTTC. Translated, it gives CASSVDSYEQYF. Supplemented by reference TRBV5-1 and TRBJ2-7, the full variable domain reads KAGVTQTPRYLIKTRGQQVTLSCSPISGHRSVSWYQQTPGQGLQFLFEYFSETQRNKGNFPGRFSGRQFSNSRSEMNVSTLELGDSALYLCASSVDSYEQYFGPGTRLTVT.

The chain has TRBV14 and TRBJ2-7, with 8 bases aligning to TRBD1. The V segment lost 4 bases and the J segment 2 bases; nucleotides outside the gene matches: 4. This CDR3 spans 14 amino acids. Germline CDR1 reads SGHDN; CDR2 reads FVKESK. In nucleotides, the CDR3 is TGTGCCAGCAGCCGCGGACAGGGCACCTACGAGCAGTACTTC. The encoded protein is CASSRGQGTYEQYF.

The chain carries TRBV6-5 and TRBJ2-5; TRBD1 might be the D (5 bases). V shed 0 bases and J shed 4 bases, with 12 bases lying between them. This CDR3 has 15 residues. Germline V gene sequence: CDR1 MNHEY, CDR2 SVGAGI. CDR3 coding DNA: TGTGCCAGCAGTTACTCGGGCAGGGCACGAGAGACCCAGTACTTC. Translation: CASSYSGRARETQYF.

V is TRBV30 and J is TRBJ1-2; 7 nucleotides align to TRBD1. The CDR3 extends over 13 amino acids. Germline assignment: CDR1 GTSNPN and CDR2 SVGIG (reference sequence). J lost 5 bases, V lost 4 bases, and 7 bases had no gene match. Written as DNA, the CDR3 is TGTGCCTGGACTAAAGGGGGCGCTTATGGCTACACCTTC. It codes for CAWTKGGAYGYTF.

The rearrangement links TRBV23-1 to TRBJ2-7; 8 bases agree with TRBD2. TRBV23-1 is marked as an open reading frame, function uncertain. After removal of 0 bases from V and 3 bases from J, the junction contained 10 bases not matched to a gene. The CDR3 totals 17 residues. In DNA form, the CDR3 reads TGCGCCAGCAGTCAATCGTGGGGTCCCGGGGGGGGCTACGAGCAGTACTTC. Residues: CASSQSWGPGGGYEQYF.

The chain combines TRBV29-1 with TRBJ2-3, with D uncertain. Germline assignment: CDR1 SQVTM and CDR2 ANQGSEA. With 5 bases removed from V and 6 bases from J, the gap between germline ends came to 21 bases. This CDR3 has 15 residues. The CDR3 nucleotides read TGCAGCGTTACTCGGTCGATCGGAACTTCGGATACGCAGTATTTT. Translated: CSVTRSIGTSDTQYF.

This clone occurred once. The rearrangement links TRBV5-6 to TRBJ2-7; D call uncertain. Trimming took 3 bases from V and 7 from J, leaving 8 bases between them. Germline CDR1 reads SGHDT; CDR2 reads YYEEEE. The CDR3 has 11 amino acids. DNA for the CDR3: TGTGCCAGCAGCTATATTGGGGAGCAGTACTTC. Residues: CASSYIGEQYF.

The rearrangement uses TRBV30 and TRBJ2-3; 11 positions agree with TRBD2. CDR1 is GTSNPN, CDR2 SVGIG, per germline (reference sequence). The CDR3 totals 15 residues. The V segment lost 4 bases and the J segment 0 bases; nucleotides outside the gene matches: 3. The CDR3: CAWNLAGGSTDTQYF. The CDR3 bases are TGTGCCTGGAACTTAGCGGGAGGGAGCACAGATACGCAGTATTTT.